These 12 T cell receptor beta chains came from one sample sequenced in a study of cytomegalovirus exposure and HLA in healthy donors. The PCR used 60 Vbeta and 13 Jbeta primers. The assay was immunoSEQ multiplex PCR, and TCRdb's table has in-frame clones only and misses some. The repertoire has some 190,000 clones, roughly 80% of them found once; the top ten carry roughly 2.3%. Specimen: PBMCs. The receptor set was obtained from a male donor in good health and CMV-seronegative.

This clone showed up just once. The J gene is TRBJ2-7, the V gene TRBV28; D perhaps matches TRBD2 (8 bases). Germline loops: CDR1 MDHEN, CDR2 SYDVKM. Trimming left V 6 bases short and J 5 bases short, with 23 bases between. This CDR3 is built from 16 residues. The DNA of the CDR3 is TGTGCCAGCAGCCAGGGGGGGACTAGACCAATCCACGAGCAGTACTTC. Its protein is CASSQGGTRPIHEQYF.

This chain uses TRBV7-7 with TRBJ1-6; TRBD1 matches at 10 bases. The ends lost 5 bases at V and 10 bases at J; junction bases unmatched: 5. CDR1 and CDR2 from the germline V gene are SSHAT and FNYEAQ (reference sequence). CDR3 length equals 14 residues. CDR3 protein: CASSTGTGESPLHF. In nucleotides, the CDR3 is TGTGCCAGCAGCACCGGGACAGGGGAGTCACCCCTCCACTTT.

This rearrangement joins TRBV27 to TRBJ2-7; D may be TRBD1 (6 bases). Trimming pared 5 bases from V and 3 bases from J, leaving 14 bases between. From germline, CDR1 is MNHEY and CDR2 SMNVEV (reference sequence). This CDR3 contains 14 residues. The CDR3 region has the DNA TGTGCCAGCAGTCCGCGACAGGAGTTCTACGAGCAGTACTTC. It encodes CASSPRQEFYEQYF.

CDR3: CASGVGGETQYF. CDR3 in DNA: TGTGCCAGTGGGGTTGGAGGAGAGACCCAGTACTTC. The chain recombines TRBV19 with TRBJ2-5; D may be TRBD2 (5 bases). The CDR3 totals 12 residues. Between the trimmed V and J ends, which lost 8 bases and 4 bases, there was a span of 11 bases. Germline lookup yields CDR1 LNHDA and CDR2 SQIVND (reference sequence). The variable domain in full, with the rest retrieved from reference TRBV19 and TRBJ2-5, is DGGITQSPKYLFRKEGQNVTLSCEQNLNHDAMYWYRQDPGQGLRLIYYSQIVNDFQKGDIAEGYSVSREKKESFPLTVTSAQKNPTAFYLCASGVGGETQYFGPGTRLLVL.

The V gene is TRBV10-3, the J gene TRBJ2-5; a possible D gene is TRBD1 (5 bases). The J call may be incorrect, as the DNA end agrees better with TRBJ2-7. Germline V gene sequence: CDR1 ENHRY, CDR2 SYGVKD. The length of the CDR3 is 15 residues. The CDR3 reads CAISQDPDTSYEQYF. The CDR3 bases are TGTGCCATCAGCCAGGACCCGGACACCTCCTACGAGCAGTACTTC.

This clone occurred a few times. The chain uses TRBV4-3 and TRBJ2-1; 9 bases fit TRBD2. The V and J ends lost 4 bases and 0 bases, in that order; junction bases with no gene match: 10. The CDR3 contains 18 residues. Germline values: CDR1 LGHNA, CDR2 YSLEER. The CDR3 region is CASSPKSGRPRSYNEQFF. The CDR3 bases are TGCGCCAGCAGCCCCAAGAGCGGGAGGCCCCGCTCCTACAATGAGCAGTTCTTC.

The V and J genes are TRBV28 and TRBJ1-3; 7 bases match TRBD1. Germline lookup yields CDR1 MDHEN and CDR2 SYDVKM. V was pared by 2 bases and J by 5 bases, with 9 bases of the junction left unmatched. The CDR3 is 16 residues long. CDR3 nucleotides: TGTGCCAGCAGTTTAGAGGGGGCTTCTAAACGAAACACCATATATTTT. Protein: CASSLEGASKRNTIYF.

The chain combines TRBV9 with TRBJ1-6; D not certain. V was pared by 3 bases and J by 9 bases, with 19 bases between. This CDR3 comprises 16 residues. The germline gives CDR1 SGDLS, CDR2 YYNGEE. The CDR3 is CASSAPSGGIGSPLHF. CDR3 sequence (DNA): TGTGCCAGCAGCGCCCCCTCGGGAGGGATTGGTTCACCCCTCCACTTT.

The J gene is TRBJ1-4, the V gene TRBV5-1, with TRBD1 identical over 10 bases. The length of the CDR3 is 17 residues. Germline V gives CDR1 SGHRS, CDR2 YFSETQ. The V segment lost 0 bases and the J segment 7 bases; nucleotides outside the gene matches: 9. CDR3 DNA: TGCGCCAGCAGCTTGGACCCAGACAGGGGGCTCGGTGAAAAACTGTTTTTT. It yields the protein CASSLDPDRGLGEKLFF.

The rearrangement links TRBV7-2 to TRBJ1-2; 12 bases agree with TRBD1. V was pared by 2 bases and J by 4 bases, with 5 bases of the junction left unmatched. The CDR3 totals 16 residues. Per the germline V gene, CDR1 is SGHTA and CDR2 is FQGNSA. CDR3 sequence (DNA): TGTGCCAGCAGCTTACCTGGGACAGGGGGCGGCTATGGCTACACCTTC. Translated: CASSLPGTGGGYGYTF.

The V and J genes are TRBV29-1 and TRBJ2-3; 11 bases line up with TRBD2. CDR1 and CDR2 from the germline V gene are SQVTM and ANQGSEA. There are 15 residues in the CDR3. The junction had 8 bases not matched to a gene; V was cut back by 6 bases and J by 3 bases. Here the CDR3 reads CSVKVAGGPTDTQYF. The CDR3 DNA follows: TGCAGCGTCAAGGTAGCGGGGGGGCCGACAGATACGCAGTATTTT.

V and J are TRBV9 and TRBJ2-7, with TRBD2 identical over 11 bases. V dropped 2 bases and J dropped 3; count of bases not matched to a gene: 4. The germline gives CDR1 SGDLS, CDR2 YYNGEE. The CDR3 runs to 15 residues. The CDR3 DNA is TGTGCCAGCAGCGTCCTAGCGGGAGGCCACTACGAGCAGTACTTC. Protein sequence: CASSVLAGGHYEQYF. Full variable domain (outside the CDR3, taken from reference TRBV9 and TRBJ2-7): DSGVTQTPKHLITATGQRVTLRCSPRSGDLSVYWYQQSLDQGLQFLIQYYNGEERAKGNILERFSAQQFPDLHSELNLSSLELGDSALYFCASSVLAGGHYEQYFGPGTRLTVT.